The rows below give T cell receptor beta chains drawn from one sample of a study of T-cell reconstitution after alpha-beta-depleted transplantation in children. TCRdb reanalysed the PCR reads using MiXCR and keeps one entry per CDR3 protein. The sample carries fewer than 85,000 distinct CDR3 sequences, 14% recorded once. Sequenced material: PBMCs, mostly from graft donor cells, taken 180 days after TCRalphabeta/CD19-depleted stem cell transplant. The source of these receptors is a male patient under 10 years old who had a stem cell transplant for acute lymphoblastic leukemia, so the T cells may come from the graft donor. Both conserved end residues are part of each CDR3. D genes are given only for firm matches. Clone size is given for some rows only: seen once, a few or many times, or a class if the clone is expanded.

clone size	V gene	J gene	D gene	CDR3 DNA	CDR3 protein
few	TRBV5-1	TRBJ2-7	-	TGCGCCAGCGGATACAGGGACCTCTCCGAGCAGTACTTC	CASGYRDLSEQYF
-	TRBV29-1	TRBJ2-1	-	TGCAGCGTTGAAAGGAAAAAGTCCTACAATGAGCAGTTCTTC	CSVERKKSYNEQFF
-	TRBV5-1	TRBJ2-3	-	TGCGCCAGCAGCTGGACGATGACAGATACGCAGTATTTT	CASSWTMTDTQYF
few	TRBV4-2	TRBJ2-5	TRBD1	TGTGCCAGCAGCCCTGGGGACAGGGGGCGGGCGCGCCAAGAGACCCAGTACTTC	CASSPGDRGRARQETQYF
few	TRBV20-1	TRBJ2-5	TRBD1	TGCAGTGCGGAGGATCGGGACAGGCAAGAGACCCAGTACTTC	CSAEDRDRQETQYF
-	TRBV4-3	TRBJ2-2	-	TGCGCCAGCAGCCCCCGCGGGCCTAACACCGGGGAGCTGTTTTTT	CASSPRGPNTGELFF
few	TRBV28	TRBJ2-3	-	TGTGCCAGCAGTTTATTATGGGTTGCAGGTCCCACAGATACGCAGTATTTT	CASSLLWVAGPTDTQYF
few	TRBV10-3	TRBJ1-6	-	TGTGCCATCAGTGAGAACTATAATTCACCCCTCCACTTT	CAISENYNSPLHF
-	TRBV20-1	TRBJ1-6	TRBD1	TGCAGTGCTCAGGACAGGGCCAATTCACCCCTCCACTTT	CSAQDRANSPLHF
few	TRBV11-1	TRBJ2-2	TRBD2	TGTGCCAGCAGCTTATTCAGCGGGAGGGTGACCGGGGAGCTGTTTTTT	CASSLFSGRVTGELFF
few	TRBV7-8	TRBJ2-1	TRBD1	TGTGCCAGCAGTTGGGGGACAGGGGGCGCGGGTGAGCAGTTCTTC	CASSWGTGGAGEQFF
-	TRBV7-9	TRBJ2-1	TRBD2	TGTGCCAGCCCCAGCGGGAGGTCCTACAATGAGCAGTTCTTC	CASPSGRSYNEQFF
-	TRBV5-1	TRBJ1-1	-	TGCGCCAGCAGCTTGGCTGGGCAGGGTAGGAAGAACACTGAAGCTTTCTTT	CASSLAGQGRKNTEAFF
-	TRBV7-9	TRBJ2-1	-	TGTGCCAGCAGTGGGACCCCTAGGAATGAGCAGTTCTTC	CASSGTPRNEQFF
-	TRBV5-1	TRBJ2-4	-	TGCGCCAGCAGCCCACTAGGCCCGGCCAAAAACATTCAGTACTTC	CASSPLGPAKNIQYF
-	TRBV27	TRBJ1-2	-	TGTGCCAGCAGTTTACAGGGAGGGAACTATGGCTACACCTTC	CASSLQGGNYGYTF
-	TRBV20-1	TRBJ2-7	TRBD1	TGCAGTGCTTGGACAGGGTTCTCCTACGAGCAGTACTTC	CSAWTGFSYEQYF
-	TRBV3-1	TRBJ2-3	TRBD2	TGTGCCAGCAGCCAAGAGGAGCGGGGCCACTTGAGCACAGATACGCAGTATTTT	CASSQEERGHLSTDTQYF
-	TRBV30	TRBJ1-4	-	TGTGCCTGGAGTGTCAGGCAGGGGAGAGAAAAACTGTTTTTT	CAWSVRQGREKLFF
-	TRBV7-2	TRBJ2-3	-	TGTGCCAGCAGCTTAGCGCTGGGGGCGCATACGCAGTATTTT	CASSLALGAHTQYF
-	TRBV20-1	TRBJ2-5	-	TGCAGTGCCCTAGTTCATGAAGAGACCCAGTACTTC	CSALVHEETQYF
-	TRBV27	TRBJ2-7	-	TGTGCCAGCAGTCCAACAGGGTGGGAGACCTACGAGCAGTACTTC	CASSPTGWETYEQYF
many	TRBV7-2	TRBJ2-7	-	TGTGCCAGCAGCCCCCTGCTATACGAGCAGTACTTC	CASSPLLYEQYF
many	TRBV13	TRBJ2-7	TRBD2	TGTGCCAGCAGCTCATTTAGCGGGAACTCCTACGAGCAGTACTTC	CASSSFSGNSYEQYF
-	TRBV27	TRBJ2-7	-	TGTGCCAGCAGTCCTGTGCGAGGGAGTGGGCCCTACGAGCAGTACTTC	CASSPVRGSGPYEQYF
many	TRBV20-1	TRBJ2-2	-	TGCAGTGCTAGACGCAATATCGGGGAGCTGTTTTTT	CSARRNIGELFF
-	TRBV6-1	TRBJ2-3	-	TGTGCCAGCAGTGAAAGAATCCTGGGGCTTCACACAGATACGCAGTATTTT	CASSERILGLHTDTQYF
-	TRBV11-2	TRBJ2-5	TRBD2	TGTGCCAGCAGCTTAGAGCGGGTCCGGGAGGACCAGTACTTC	CASSLERVREDQYF
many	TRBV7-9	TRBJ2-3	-	TGTGCCAGCAGCTTAGGACTAAAGGATACGCAGTATTTT	CASSLGLKDTQYF
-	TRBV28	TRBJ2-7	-	TGTGCCAGCAGTTTAAACCTGGCGCAGTACTTC	CASSLNLAQYF
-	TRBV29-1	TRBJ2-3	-	TGCAGCGTTGAAGCCGCCTCTAGGCCAGATACGCAGTATTTT	CSVEAASRPDTQYF
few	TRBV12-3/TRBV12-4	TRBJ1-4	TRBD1	TGTGCCAGCAGCATCCGGGACAGGGGTGCAGCTAATGAAAAACTGTTTTTT	CASSIRDRGAANEKLFF
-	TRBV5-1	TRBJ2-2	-	TGCGCCAGCAGCTTCCGGGGGATGAACACCGGGGAGCTGTTTTTT	CASSFRGMNTGELFF
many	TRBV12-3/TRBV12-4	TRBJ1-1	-	TGTGCCAGCAGTTTAGCCACGAACACTGAAGCTTTCTTT	CASSLATNTEAFF
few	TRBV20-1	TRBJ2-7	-	TGCAGTGTCCTCCCCCAAGGATCATGGTCCTACGAGCAGTACTTC	CSVLPQGSWSYEQYF
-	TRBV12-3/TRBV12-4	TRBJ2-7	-	TGTGCCAGCAGAAGGGACACCGCCTACGAGCAGTACTTC	CASRRDTAYEQYF
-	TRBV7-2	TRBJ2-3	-	TGTGCCAGCAGCTTACAGGGGATTTCCAAACTCACAGATACGCAGTATTTT	CASSLQGISKLTDTQYF
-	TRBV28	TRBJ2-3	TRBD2	TGTGCCAGCAGGATGGGAGGGCCCAGAGATACGCAGTATTTT	CASRMGGPRDTQYF
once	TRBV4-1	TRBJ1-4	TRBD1	TGCGCCAGCAGCCAAGCCCCATTCCGGGACAGGGTCGAACGGGGTGAAAAACTGTTTTTT	CASSQAPFRDRVERGEKLFF
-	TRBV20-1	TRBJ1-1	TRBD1	TGCAGTGCTAGAAATGACAGGGTGAACACTGAAGCTTTCTTT	CSARNDRVNTEAFF
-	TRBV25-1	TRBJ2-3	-	TGTGCCAGTAGCCCCCCCTATGGCACAGATACGCAGTATTTT	CASSPPYGTDTQYF
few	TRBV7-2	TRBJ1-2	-	TGTGCCAGCAGCTTAGTCTTCGGACAGAGTCGGTATGGCTACACCTTC	CASSLVFGQSRYGYTF
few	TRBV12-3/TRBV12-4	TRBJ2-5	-	TGTGCCAGCAGTTACAGGAAAGAGACCCAGTACTTC	CASSYRKETQYF
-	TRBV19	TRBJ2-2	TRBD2	TGTGCCAGTAGTTCTCTACTTACTAGCGGAACGACCGGGGAGCTGTTTTTT	CASSSLLTSGTTGELFF
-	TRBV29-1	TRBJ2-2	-	TGCAGCGTTGAAGGGGGGCAGGGGCCCACCGGGGAGCTGTTTTTT	CSVEGGQGPTGELFF
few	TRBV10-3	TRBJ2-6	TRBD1	TGTGCCATCAGTTGGACAGGGTTCCTCTCGGGGGCCAACGTCCTGACTTTC	CAISWTGFLSGANVLTF
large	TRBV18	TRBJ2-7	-	TGTGCCAGCTCACCACCTCAGACCGAGTTCTACGAGCAGTACTTC	CASSPPQTEFYEQYF
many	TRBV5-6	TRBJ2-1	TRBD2	TGTGCCAGCAGCCCACTACTAGCGGGCCCTTACAATGAGCAGTTCTTC	CASSPLLAGPYNEQFF
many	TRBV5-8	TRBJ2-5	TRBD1	TGTGCCAGCAGCTTGGAGGGACAGCTCTACCAAGAGACCCAGTACTTC	CASSLEGQLYQETQYF
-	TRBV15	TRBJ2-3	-	TGTGCCACCAGCAGAGAGGGCAGGGGCGCAGATACGCAGTATTTT	CATSREGRGADTQYF
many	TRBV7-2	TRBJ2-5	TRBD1	TGTGCCAGCAGCTTGCAGGGACAGCTCCAAGAGACCCAGTACTTC	CASSLQGQLQETQYF
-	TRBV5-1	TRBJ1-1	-	TGCGCCAGCAGCTTGGAATGGGGGACTGAAGCTTTCTTT	CASSLEWGTEAFF
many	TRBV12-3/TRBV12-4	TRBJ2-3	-	TGTGCCAGCAGTCTCAGGGTTTATACGCAGTATTTT	CASSLRVYTQYF
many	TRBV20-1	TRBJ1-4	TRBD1	TGCAGTGCAGCCCACAGGGGCCGTGAAAAACTGTTTTTT	CSAAHRGREKLFF
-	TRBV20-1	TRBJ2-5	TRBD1	TGCAGTGCGCCGGGACAGGGGCAAGAGACCCAGTACTTC	CSAPGQGQETQYF
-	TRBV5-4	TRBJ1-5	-	TGTGCCAGCAGCTTACAGGGACAACAGCCCCAGCATTTT	CASSLQGQQPQHF
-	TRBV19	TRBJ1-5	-	TGTGCCAGTAGTATAGATAAGGGGAGGCCCCAGCATTTT	CASSIDKGRPQHF
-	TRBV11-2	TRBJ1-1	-	TGTGCCAGCAGCTTAGGAGGTACCCCGCAGGGCGGTGTCACTGAAGCTTTCTTT	CASSLGGTPQGGVTEAFF